One and the same sample provided the 10 T cell receptor beta chains below, sequenced in a study of monozygotic twins with inflammatory bowel disease. TCRdb reprocessed the 5' RACE reads, with one entry per CDR3 protein and no DNA. The sample table includes about 210,000 distinct CDR3 sequences. Sequencing was carried out using blood. These receptors all come from a human donor with ulcerative colitis or Crohn's disease, or a healthy co-twin of an affected twin (not recorded which).

V and J are TRBV7-9 and TRBJ2-3. The CDR3 loop spans 12 amino acids. CDR1 and CDR2 (germline): SEHNR, FQNEAQ (reference sequence). The CDR3 protein is CASSFVEDTQYF.

The chain joins TRBV20-1 to TRBJ2-5; TCRdb's D gene call, TRBD1, goes unchecked for lack of DNA. The CDR3 is made up of 14 amino acids. The germline CDR1 and CDR2 sequences are DFQATT and SNEGSKA (reference sequence). The CDR3 sequence: CSAKMTVRQETQYF.

This chain links TRBV3-1 with TRBJ2-7; with no DNA, the TCRdb D assignment of TRBD1 cannot be verified. CDR1 and CDR2 (germline): LGHDT, YNNKEL (reference sequence). The CDR3 loop spans 13 amino acids. CDR3: CASSGHGAPEQYF.

This chain links TRBV6-5 with TRBJ2-7; the TRBD2 assignment by TCRdb is unverifiable without DNA. Looked up from germline, CDR1 is MNHEY and CDR2 is SVGAGI. This CDR3 is 15 amino acids long. CDR3 protein: CASSYSMGGGYEQYF.

The rearrangement uses TRBV12-3 or TRBV12-4 and TRBJ2-1. CDR3 length: 17 residues. The CDR3 loop reads CASSLARRVGPYNEQFF.

The rearrangement uses TRBV5-1 and TRBJ1-3; there is no DNA to check the TCRdb D call of TRBD1. Germline lookup yields CDR1 SGHRS and CDR2 YFSETQ. This CDR3 is 14 amino acids long. CDR3 sequence: CASSPGGAGSTIYF.

The CDR3 sequence is CASTISTGVSSGELFF. The V gene is TRBV6-1, the J gene TRBJ2-2; the TCRdb call, TRBD1, lacks DNA for checking. Looked up from germline, CDR1 is MNHNS and CDR2 is SASEGT. The CDR3 loop spans 16 amino acids.

The chain is built from TRBV2 and TRBJ2-3. Per germline, CDR1 SNHLY and CDR2 FYNNEI. The CDR3 covers 16 residues. CDR3 loop: CASILKLRAFTDTQYF.

This chain uses TRBV28 with TRBJ2-5. Per the germline V gene, CDR1 is MDHEN and CDR2 is SYDVKM. The CDR3 totals 13 residues. The CDR3: CASSLGRTETQYF. Together with reference TRBV28 and TRBJ2-5, the CDR3 gives the full variable domain: DVKVTQSSRYLVKRTGEKVFLECVQDMDHENMFWYRQDPGLGLRLIYFSYDVKMKEKGDIPEGYSVSREKKERFSLILESASTNQTSMYLCASSLGRTETQYFGPGTRLLVL.

The V call is TRBV20-1, the J call TRBJ1-5; TCRdb indicates TRBD1, and absent DNA this call remains unverified. Per the germline V gene, CDR1 is DFQATT and CDR2 is SNEGSKA (reference sequence). The CDR3 consists of 12 residues. This CDR3 is CSGQGGNQPQHF.